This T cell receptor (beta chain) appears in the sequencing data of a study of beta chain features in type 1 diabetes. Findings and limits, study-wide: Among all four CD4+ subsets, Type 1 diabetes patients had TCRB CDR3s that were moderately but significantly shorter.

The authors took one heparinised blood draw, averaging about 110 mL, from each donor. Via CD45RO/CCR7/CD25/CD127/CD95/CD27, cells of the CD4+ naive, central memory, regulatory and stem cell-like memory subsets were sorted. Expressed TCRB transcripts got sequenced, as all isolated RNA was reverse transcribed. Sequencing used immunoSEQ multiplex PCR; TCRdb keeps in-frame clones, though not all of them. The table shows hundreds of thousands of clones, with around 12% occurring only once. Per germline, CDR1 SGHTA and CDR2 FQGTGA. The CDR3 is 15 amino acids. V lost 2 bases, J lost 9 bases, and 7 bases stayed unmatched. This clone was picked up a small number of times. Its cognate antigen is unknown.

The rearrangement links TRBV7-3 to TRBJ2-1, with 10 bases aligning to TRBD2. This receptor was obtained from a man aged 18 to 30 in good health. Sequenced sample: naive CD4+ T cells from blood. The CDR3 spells CASSLAPSGGSEQFF. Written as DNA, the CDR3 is TGTGCCAGCAGCTTAGCCCCTAGCGGGGGTTCTGAGCAGTTCTTC.